This is a list of T cell receptor beta chains from one sample in a study of metastatic and nonmetastatic thyroid tumors. TCRdb recomputed clones from the PCR reads via MiXCR. The sample includes about 14,000 clones, roughly 25% of them seen just once. Specimen: tumor tissue. The receptors come from a female donor with papillary thyroid cancer or a benign thyroid nodule (not recorded which). Some clones in this sample may be carry-over from other donors' samples. Each CDR3 is given with its conserved first and last residue. The D gene is left open where the match is weak. Not every row has a clone size; where given, it reads once, few, many or a size class.

V	D	size	J	DNA	CDR3
TRBV5-1	NA	many	TRBJ2-2	TGCGCCAGCAGCCTGAGACTGGCAAACACCGGGGAGCTGTTTTTT	CASSLRLANTGELFF
TRBV20-1	TRBD2	NA	TRBJ2-7	TGCAGTGCTAGTCCACTAGCGGGAAGGCACGAGCAGTACTTC	CSASPLAGRHEQYF
TRBV24-1	NA	few	TRBJ2-7	TGTGCCACCAGTGACCCGGTGACCTACGAGCAGTACTTC	CATSDPVTYEQYF
TRBV20-1	NA	NA	TRBJ1-2	TGCAGTGCTACCTCCAAGTGGGTGGGGCGGAAGGACTATGGCTACACCTTC	CSATSKWVGRKDYGYTF
TRBV28	TRBD2	medium-sized	TRBJ2-3	TGTGCCAGCAGGACTAGCGGGAGAAGCACAGATACGCAGTATTTT	CASRTSGRSTDTQYF
TRBV6-1	NA	few	TRBJ2-2	TGTGCCAGCAGCCACCTCTGGCATGGGTGGGACACCGGGGAGCTGTTTTTT	CASSHLWHGWDTGELFF
TRBV24-1	NA	NA	TRBJ2-7	TGTGCCCCTTCGGGACTCAGCTCCTACGAGCAGTACTTC	CAPSGLSSYEQYF
TRBV5-8	NA	many	TRBJ2-3	TGTGCCAGCACACGTTGGGGAAGCACAGATACGCAGTATTTT	CASTRWGSTDTQYF
TRBV9	NA	NA	TRBJ2-7	TGTGCCAGCAGCGTAGCCGCGGGACTTACGGGGGAGCAGTACTTC	CASSVAAGLTGEQYF
TRBV2	NA	medium-sized	TRBJ2-7	TGTGCCAGCAGTGAAATGAGGGTTGGCTCCTACGAGCAGTACTTC	CASSEMRVGSYEQYF
TRBV2	TRBD1	few	TRBJ2-3	TGTGCCAGCAGAATAGGACAGGGGGCAACAGATACGCAGTATTTT	CASRIGQGATDTQYF
TRBV27	NA	NA	TRBJ1-5	TGTGCCAGCAGGGTGTTTCTCGCGGCTGAGCCCCAGCATTTT	CASRVFLAAEPQHF
TRBV5-4	TRBD1	many	TRBJ2-3	TGTGCCAGCAGCCGGGACAGATACACAGATACGCAGTATTTT	CASSRDRYTDTQYF
TRBV28	TRBD1	few	TRBJ1-2	TGTGCCAGCAGTTTACGGGGACAGCCTCAGACCTATGGCTACACCTTC	CASSLRGQPQTYGYTF
TRBV5-6	NA	NA	TRBJ1-5	TGTGCCAGCAGCCTATTAGACAGCCAGCCCCAGCATTTT	CASSLLDSQPQHF
TRBV2	NA	many	TRBJ1-1	TGTGCCAGCAGCGGGGGGAGGGTGTCACACACTGAAGCTTTCTTT	CASSGGRVSHTEAFF
TRBV5-4	NA	few	TRBJ2-2	TGTGCCAGCAGCTTTTCTTCGGCAGGGTCGTCCGGGGAACTGTTTTTC	CASSFSSAGSSGELFF
TRBV18	NA	NA	TRBJ2-3	TGTGCCAGCTCACTCCGGGACCACCTGCTTGCGGGTACGCAGTATTTT	CASSLRDHLLAGTQYF
TRBV9	TRBD2	many	TRBJ2-5	TGTGCCAGTAGCGTAGGGCCAGCGGGAGAGAGAGAGACCCAGTACTTC	CASSVGPAGERETQYF
TRBV6-1	NA	NA	TRBJ2-7	TGTGCCAGCAGTGAGTGGGGGACGGCATCCTACGAGCAGTACTTC	CASSEWGTASYEQYF
TRBV5-1	NA	many	TRBJ1-2	TGCGCCAGCAGCTACGAACAGGGATATGGCTACACCTTC	CASSYEQGYGYTF
TRBV15	NA	few	TRBJ1-5	TGTGCCACCATCAGGGGTGGGGGTAGCAATCAGCCCCAGCATTTT	CATIRGGGSNQPQHF
TRBV20-1	NA	NA	TRBJ2-1	TGCAGTGCTACAGCCGCTAGCTGGAGGTGGGACAATGAGCAGTTCTTC	CSATAASWRWDNEQFF
TRBV11-3	TRBD2	NA	TRBJ2-2	TGTGCCAGCAGCCTCGGACTAGCGCTGGGCGCCGGGGAGCTGTTTTTT	CASSLGLALGAGELFF
TRBV18	NA	once	TRBJ2-7	TGTGCCAGCTCACCAGGGGACTACGAGCAGTACTTC	CASSPGDYEQYF
TRBV30	NA	NA	TRBJ1-1	TGTGCCTGGAGTCGGACGGTGAACACTGAAGCTTTCTTT	CAWSRTVNTEAFF
TRBV27	NA	medium-sized	TRBJ2-3	TGTGCTGGGGATACGCAGTATTTT	CAGDTQYF
TRBV28	NA	few	TRBJ2-3	TGTGCCAGCAGCCCCGACTTCACAGATACGCAGTATTTT	CASSPDFTDTQYF
TRBV9	TRBD2	many	TRBJ2-1	TGTGCCAGCAGCGTCCTAGCGGGCTTCAATGAGCAGTTCTTC	CASSVLAGFNEQFF
TRBV7-2	TRBD2	medium-sized	TRBJ2-7	TGTGCCAGCAGCTTAAGGACTAGCGGGAGCAGGACCAACTACGAGCAGTACTTC	CASSLRTSGSRTNYEQYF
TRBV11-2	NA	NA	TRBJ2-7	TGTGCCAGCAGCCCGAGGAAAGACTCGTACGAGCAGTACTTC	CASSPRKDSYEQYF
TRBV3-1	NA	medium-sized	TRBJ1-6	TGTGCCAGCAGCCAAGAAAGAAATTCACCCCTCCACTTT	CASSQERNSPLHF
TRBV5-8	TRBD1	many	TRBJ2-3	TGTGCCAGCAGCCTGCGACAGGGACCCGCAGATACGCAGTATTTT	CASSLRQGPADTQYF
TRBV11-2	NA	NA	TRBJ2-2	TGTGCCAGCAGCTTAAATAAGGCTAGCGTGAGCTTTACCGGGGAGCTGTTTTTT	CASSLNKASVSFTGELFF
TRBV30	NA	many	TRBJ1-1	TGTGCCTGGAGTAAAACACTCAGGACAGTGTTGAACACTGAAGCTTTCTTT	CAWSKTLRTVLNTEAFF
TRBV10-2	NA	NA	TRBJ1-2	TGCGCCAGCAGTCTAGGATTTAACTATGGCTACACCTTC	CASSLGFNYGYTF
TRBV10-3	TRBD2	NA	TRBJ2-2	TGTGCCATCAGTGGGGGGACTAGCGGGAGTTTAACCGGGGAGCTGTTTTTT	CAISGGTSGSLTGELFF
TRBV6-1	TRBD2	NA	TRBJ2-7	TGTGCCAGCAGTATTCTAGCGGGGGGGCACTACGAGCAGTACTTC	CASSILAGGHYEQYF
TRBV20-1	TRBD1	medium-sized	TRBJ1-1	TGCAGTGCTAGGAGCCGGGACAGGGTCGAGGGAGCTTTCTTT	CSARSRDRVEGAFF
TRBV4-1	NA	medium-sized	TRBJ1-1	TGCGCCAGCAGCCAAGAAGTTGCTGGGGGAATCATGAACACTGAAGCTTTCTTT	CASSQEVAGGIMNTEAFF